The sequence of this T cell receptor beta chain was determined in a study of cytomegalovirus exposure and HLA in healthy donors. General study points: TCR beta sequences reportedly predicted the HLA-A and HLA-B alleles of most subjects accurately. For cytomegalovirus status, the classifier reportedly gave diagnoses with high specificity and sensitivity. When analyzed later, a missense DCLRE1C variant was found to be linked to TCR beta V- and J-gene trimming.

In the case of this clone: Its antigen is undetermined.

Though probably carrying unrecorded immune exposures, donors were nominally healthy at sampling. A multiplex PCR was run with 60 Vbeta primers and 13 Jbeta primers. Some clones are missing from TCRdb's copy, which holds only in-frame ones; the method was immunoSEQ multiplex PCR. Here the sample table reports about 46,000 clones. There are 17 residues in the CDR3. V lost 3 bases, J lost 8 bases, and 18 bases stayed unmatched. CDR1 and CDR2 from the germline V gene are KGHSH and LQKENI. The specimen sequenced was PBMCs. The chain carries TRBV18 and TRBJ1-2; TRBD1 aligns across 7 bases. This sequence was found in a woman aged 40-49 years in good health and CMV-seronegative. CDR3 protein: CASSPMEGAIGGSGYTF. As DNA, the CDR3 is TGTGCCAGCTCACCGATGGAGGGGGCGATTGGCGGATCGGGCTACACCTTC. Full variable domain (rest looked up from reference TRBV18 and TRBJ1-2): NAGVMQNPRHLVRRRGQEARLRCSPMKGHSHVYWYRQLPEEGLKFMVYLQKENIIDESGMPKERFSAEFPKEGPSILRIQQVVRGDSAAYFCASSPMEGAIGGSGYTFGSGTRLTVV.